The rows below give T cell receptor beta chains drawn from one sample of a study of T-cell memory formation after mild COVID-19. Each CDR3 protein is one row after TCRdb ran MiXCR on the 5' RACE reads. The table has 110,000 to 150,000 distinct CDR3 sequences, almost 25% seen once. The specimen was PBMCs or a T cell subset sorted from them (not recorded which). The receptor source for this set is an adult woman who had mild COVID-19 (a few samples of this study predate the infection). Cell type and time point are not known. The CDR3 runs from the conserved cysteine through the conserved F or W. The D gene is left open where the match is weak. For some rows the clone size is stated as once, few or many, or as a class when expanded; others skip it.

d_gene	abundance	v_gene	j_gene	CDR3nt	CDR3aa
TRBD1	few	TRBV7-9	TRBJ1-4	TGTGCCAGCAGCTCGGACGGGCAGGGGGCAAGAGAAAAACTGTTTTTT	CASSSDGQGAREKLFF
NA	few	TRBV9	TRBJ1-2	TGTGCCAGCAGCGCCCAGGGTACCCCCTATCACACCTTC	CASSAQGTPYHTF
NA	many	TRBV3-1	TRBJ1-1	TGTGCCAGCAGCCAGGGGACTGACATGAACACTGAAGCTTTCTTT	CASSQGTDMNTEAFF
TRBD2	NA	TRBV30	TRBJ2-7	TGTGCCTGGAGTACACACGGGGGGGGCGAGCAGTACTTC	CAWSTHGGGEQYF
NA	NA	TRBV7-9	TRBJ2-7	TGTGCCAGCAGCTTCTGGGAGAGCTACGAGCAGTACTTC	CASSFWESYEQYF
NA	NA	TRBV12-3/TRBV12-4	TRBJ1-6	TGTGCCAGCAGTTTAGGACAGGTGGCCCATTCACCCCTCCACTTT	CASSLGQVAHSPLHF
TRBD1	NA	TRBV7-8	TRBJ2-7	TGTGCCAGCAGCCCCAGGGTGGGACAGGGGGCGGTTGAGCAGTACTTC	CASSPRVGQGAVEQYF
TRBD1	NA	TRBV3-1	TRBJ2-1	TGTGCCAGCAGCCACCGAAGGGGGCTCGACAATGAGCAGTTCTTC	CASSHRRGLDNEQFF
NA	NA	TRBV29-1	TRBJ2-3	TGCAGCGTTGATGACAACACAGATACGCAGTATTTT	CSVDDNTDTQYF
TRBD1	few	TRBV20-1	TRBJ1-1	TGCAGTGCTAGTCCGTTTGGACAGGGAAGAGCGGAAGCTTTCTTT	CSASPFGQGRAEAFF
NA	many	TRBV12-3/TRBV12-4	TRBJ2-1	TGTGCCAGCAGCCCCGCGGGTGCGAATGAGCAGTTCTTC	CASSPAGANEQFF
NA	few	TRBV29-1	TRBJ2-5	TGCAGCGTTACGTCGACCCGGGAAAACCAAGAGACCCAGTACTTC	CSVTSTRENQETQYF
TRBD1	NA	TRBV7-9	TRBJ1-5	TGTGCCAGCAGTCCCTCCGGGACAGGGATACAGCCCCAGCATTTT	CASSPSGTGIQPQHF
TRBD1	NA	TRBV19	TRBJ2-1	TGTGCCAGTAGTATAGGACAGGGTGCCTACAATGAGCAGTTCTTC	CASSIGQGAYNEQFF
NA	NA	TRBV24-1	TRBJ1-1	TGTGCCACCTCTCCTGACGGGCTTGAAGCTTTCTTT	CATSPDGLEAFF
NA	NA	TRBV6-1	TRBJ1-5	TGTGCCAGCAGTGAGCCCCACGGGCGGGGAAATCAGCCCCAGCATTTT	CASSEPHGRGNQPQHF
NA	NA	TRBV24-1	TRBJ2-1	TGTGCCACCAGTGATTACAGGCACTATGAGCAGTTCTTC	CATSDYRHYEQFF
NA	few	TRBV29-1	TRBJ1-1	TGCAGCGTTGAAGGGCTGGACAGGAACACTGAAGCTTTCTTT	CSVEGLDRNTEAFF
NA	few	TRBV29-1	TRBJ2-1	TGCAGCGCCGAGGGCGGACCCACCTACAATGAGCAGTTCTTC	CSAEGGPTYNEQFF
NA	many	TRBV18	TRBJ2-1	TGTGCCAGCTCACTACAATCCTACAATGAGCAGTTCTTC	CASSLQSYNEQFF
NA	few	TRBV13	TRBJ2-3	TGTGCCAGCAGTCCCAGACTGACTGCGACGCAGTATTTT	CASSPRLTATQYF
NA	NA	TRBV5-6	TRBJ2-1	TGTGCCAGCAGCGGGGGACAAACCCGCTCCTACAATGAGCAGTTCTTC	CASSGGQTRSYNEQFF
NA	few	TRBV9	TRBJ1-1	TGTGCCAGCAGCGATCGGTCGGACACTGAAGCTTTCTTT	CASSDRSDTEAFF
TRBD1	few	TRBV12-3/TRBV12-4	TRBJ2-3	TGTGCCAGCAGTCCGCCCGGGACAGGGGGTTCCAGCACAGATACGCAGTATTTT	CASSPPGTGGSSTDTQYF
NA	NA	TRBV11-3	TRBJ2-1	TGTGCCAGCAGCTCCAAAAGATCACTTGGACACATCAATGAGCAGTTCTTC	CASSSKRSLGHINEQFF
NA	NA	TRBV5-1	TRBJ2-2	TGCGCCAGCAGCCTACTAGACAGCTCCGGGGAGCTGTTTTTT	CASSLLDSSGELFF
NA	few	TRBV12-3/TRBV12-4	TRBJ2-7	TGTGCCAGCAGTTCGTGGTCATCCCTTTACGGCTACGAGCAGTACTTC	CASSSWSSLYGYEQYF
NA	NA	TRBV24-1	TRBJ2-7	TGTGCCACCAGTGATCCATCACAGGTTGATTGTTCCTACGAGCAGTACTTC	CATSDPSQVDCSYEQYF
NA	few	TRBV3-1	TRBJ2-1	TGTGCCAGCAGCCAAGCCTCTCAGGACCATGAGCAGTTCTTC	CASSQASQDHEQFF
NA	NA	TRBV20-1	TRBJ2-1	TGCAGTGCTAGAATTATAGACACTTACAATGAGCAGTTCTTC	CSARIIDTYNEQFF
TRBD1	NA	TRBV7-9	TRBJ1-1	TGTGCCAGCAGCCTAGGAAGACGGACAGGGGGTACTGAAGCTTTCTTT	CASSLGRRTGGTEAFF
NA	NA	TRBV6-5	TRBJ1-1	NA	CASSYRVWEWDTEAFF
NA	NA	TRBV29-1	TRBJ1-2	TGCAGCGTTGAAGAGGGGGTTGGGGGCGGTGGCTACACCTTC	CSVEEGVGGGGYTF
NA	many	TRBV7-9	TRBJ2-1	TGTGCCAGCAGCTACCCCTCTCTCTACAATGAGCAGTTCTTC	CASSYPSLYNEQFF
TRBD1	NA	TRBV30	TRBJ2-1	TGTGCCTGGAGGCCGGACAGGGGGCTTCAAAATGAGCAGTTCTTC	CAWRPDRGLQNEQFF
NA	few	TRBV15	TRBJ2-5	TGTGCCACCAGCAGAGACAGGCGGTCCGCGGTTGGGGAGACCCAGTACTTC	CATSRDRRSAVGETQYF
TRBD2	NA	TRBV19	TRBJ2-3	TGTGCCAGTAGCTCTCTAGCGGGAGTTGGGACAGATACGCAGTATTTT	CASSSLAGVGTDTQYF
NA	NA	TRBV14	TRBJ2-1	TGTGCCAGCAGCCAAGATTGGAGCTACAATGAGCAGTTCTTC	CASSQDWSYNEQFF
TRBD2	NA	TRBV7-2	TRBJ2-7	TGTGCCAGCAGCCACGGGACTAGCGAGACGTGGATCTCCTACGAGCAGTACTTC	CASSHGTSETWISYEQYF
TRBD2	few	TRBV12-5	TRBJ2-7	TGTGCTAGTGGTTTGGATGTATTAGCGGGAGTCGGGTCCTACGAGCAGTACTTC	CASGLDVLAGVGSYEQYF
NA	few	TRBV9	TRBJ2-1	TGTGCCAGCAGCGGTGATAATGAGCAGTTCTTC	CASSGDNEQFF
TRBD1	few	TRBV7-9	TRBJ2-7	TGTGCCAGCAGCTCCCGAACAGGGGGCCCCTACGAGCAGTACTTC	CASSSRTGGPYEQYF
NA	NA	TRBV5-6	TRBJ2-1	TGTGCCAGCAGCCCCCTTCCCACAGGGCTTAGCTCCTACAATGAGCAGTTCTTC	CASSPLPTGLSSYNEQFF
NA	once	TRBV3-1	TRBJ1-1	TGTGCCAGCAGCAATACCGGGACTCCTGAAGCTTTCTTT	CASSNTGTPEAFF